This TCR beta chain comes out of a study of response to subunit inactivated influenza vaccine. Regarding the study as a whole: Each seasonal flu vaccination may recruit only limited new T cells, authors suggested.

V shed 5 bases and J shed 5 bases, with 15 bases lying between them. The CDR3 sequence is 14 residues long. CDR1 is SGHTA, CDR2 FQGNSA, per germline. TCRdb recomputed calls from the RT-PCR reads with MiXCR, one row per CDR3 protein. The table has hundreds of thousands of distinct CDR3 sequences, about 10% seen once. The sample holds many counts of this clonotype. Its antigen is not known. This sequence was found in a man in his fifties who received an inactivated influenza vaccine. This specimen consisted of PBMCs from blood, obtained on the day of vaccination. J is TRBJ2-5 and V is TRBV7-2, with a weak D call TRBD1 (5 bases). CDR3 in amino acids: CASSPSGAVETQYF. CDR3 nucleotide sequence: TGTGCCAGCAGCCCATCTGGGGCGGTGGAGACCCAGTACTTC.